This T cell receptor (beta chain) was identified in a study of blood T cell repertoires in COVID-19 (dated by TCRdb to between 2020 and 2021). Context from the whole study: Collaborator samples came from the United States, Italy and Spain and covered acute and convalescent phases of COVID-19. The prospective study material was composed of cDNA or gDNA derived from T cells, B-cell-depleted T cells, or PBMCs. The dataset comprised deeply sampled blood TCRbeta repertoires from subjects exposed to, actively infected with, or recovered from COVID-19. The repertoires were released in a freely available public database intended as a resource for research on the immune response to SARS-CoV-2. The samples were drawn from the first 160 participants of the ongoing ImmuneRACE study and from 1,200 or so subjects provided by 6 global collaborators. Nearly every sample came with metadata listing a de-identified subject ID, COVID-19 status, age in years and sex. Where HLA class I and class II types were available, the types were taken from metadata supplied by the sample provider, not from assay-based typing. Study-wide conclusions, independent of this receptor: The amount of clinical and demographic metadata varied by source and participant and was provided uncurated.

This clone showed up just a few times. No cognate antigen has been identified for it. No per-base quality is available; no much larger clone lies one base away. Each collaborating institution followed its own protocols to collect whole blood in K2EDTA tubes. For TCRbeta analysis, collaborator samples were shipped as frozen whole blood, as isolated PBMCs, or as DNA extracted from either sample type. The immunoSEQ Assay, a bias-controlled multiplex PCR, was used to amplify TCRbeta CDR3 regions from genomic DNA. Per the authors' processing: The number of nucleated cells in each sample was estimated by amplification of reference gene primers within the assay. To quantify the absolute abundance of each unique TCRbeta CDR3 rearrangement, sequence reads were collapsed and filtered. For each sample, productive Simpson clonality was calculated as the square root of Simpson's diversity index over productive rearrangements. This immuneACCESS table, as held by TCRdb, lists in-frame sequences with V and J called but not all clones. Of the missing ones, under half trace to an unresolved V gene in checked studies; the others have no known cause. The V and J calls and clone size were taken over from that table, and D and trimming were inferred from the DNA. Counted in this sample were around 86,000 clones; approximately 85% of them appeared once. The biggest ten clones account for around 12% of the sample.

Sequencing was done on a sample of peripheral blood. This clonotype was sampled from a human donor in a cohort sampled during active COVID-19.

At the DNA level, the sequence is TGTGCCAGCAGCTTAAGTCCGGCGGGGGCAGGGGAGCAGTACTTC. Its protein is CASSLSPAGAGEQYF. The chain employs TRBV7-3 and TRBJ2-7, and perhaps TRBD2 as D gene, on 7 matching bases. The germline V gene gives CDR1 as SGHTA and CDR2 as FQGTGA. Taken from cysteine to phenylalanine, the CDR3 has 15 residues. Just the 45-base CDR3 DNA is kept, in frame starting at base 1. V is shortened by 1 base, J by 7 bases, and the region joining them spans 17 bases.